This T cell receptor beta chain was captured by sequencing in a study of TIL therapy for anti-PD-1-resistant metastatic lung cancer. Time point defined: pre-treatment sample, taken before nivolumab and TIL therapy. Adults with stage 4 NSCLC were enrolled in a phase I trial. V lost 3 bases and J lost 4; bases outside the gene matches: 6. The CDR3 covers 15 residues. The germline V gene encodes CDR1 ENHRY and CDR2 SYGVKD. The immunoSEQ assay was v3. Sequencing used immunoSEQ multiplex PCR; TCRdb keeps in-frame clones, though not all of them. The table records tens of thousands of clones, around 86% of them present only once.

Sequencing was performed on blood, taken at baseline. This TCR was sampled from a person aged 25-79 years with non-small cell lung cancer. This chain joins TRBV10-3 and TRBJ2-1, with 7 bases fitting TRBD1. CDR3 loop: CAISDPLTGYNEQFF. The CDR3 DNA is TGTGCCATCAGTGACCCCTTGACAGGGTACAATGAGCAGTTCTTC.